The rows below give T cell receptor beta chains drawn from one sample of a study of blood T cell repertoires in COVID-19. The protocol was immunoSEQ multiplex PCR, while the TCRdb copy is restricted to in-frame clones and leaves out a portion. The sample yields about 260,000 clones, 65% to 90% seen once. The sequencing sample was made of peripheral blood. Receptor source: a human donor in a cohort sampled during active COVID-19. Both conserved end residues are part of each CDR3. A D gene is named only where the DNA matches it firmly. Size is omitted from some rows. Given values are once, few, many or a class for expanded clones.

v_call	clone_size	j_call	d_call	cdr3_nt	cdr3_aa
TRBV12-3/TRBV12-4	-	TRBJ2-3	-	TGTGCCAGCAGTTTGACAAGTCCAGATACGCAGTATTTT	CASSLTSPDTQYF
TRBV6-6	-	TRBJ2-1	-	TGTGCCAGCACCCTCCAAGGGGCCGAATGGAATGAGCAGTTCTTC	CASTLQGAEWNEQFF
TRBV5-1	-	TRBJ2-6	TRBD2	TGCGCCAGCAGCTCTACTAGCGGGAGCTCTGGGGCCAACGTCCTGACTTTC	CASSSTSGSSGANVLTF
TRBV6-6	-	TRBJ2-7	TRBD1	TGTGCCAGCAGAACCGGGACAGGGGCATACGAGCAGTACTTC	CASRTGTGAYEQYF
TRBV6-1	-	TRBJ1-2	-	TGTGCCAGCAGTGAACGGCAGGGCTATGGCTACACCTTC	CASSERQGYGYTF
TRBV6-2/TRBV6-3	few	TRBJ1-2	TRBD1	TGTGCCAGCAGTTATCCGGGACAGGGGAGCTACACCTTC	CASSYPGQGSYTF
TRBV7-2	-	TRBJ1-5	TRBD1	TGTGCCAGCAGCTTAAGACAGGGAAGTCAGCCCCAGCATTTT	CASSLRQGSQPQHF
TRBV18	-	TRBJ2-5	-	TGTGCCAGCTCACCACCGGGACAAAAAGAGACCCAGTACTTC	CASSPPGQKETQYF
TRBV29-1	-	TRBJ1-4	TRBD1	TGCAGCGTTGCAGGGGGCGATGAAAAACTGTTTTTT	CSVAGGDEKLFF
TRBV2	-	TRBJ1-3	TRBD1	TGTGCCAGCAAAGGGCAGGGGGTTGGAAACACCATATATTTT	CASKGQGVGNTIYF
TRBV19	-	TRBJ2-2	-	TGTGCCAGTAGTATAGCCCCCGTCTTAGGGGAGCTGTTTTTT	CASSIAPVLGELFF
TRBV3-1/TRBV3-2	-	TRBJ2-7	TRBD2	TGTGCCAGCAGCCAAGCGCCTAGCGGTGCCTACGAGCAGTACTTC	CASSQAPSGAYEQYF
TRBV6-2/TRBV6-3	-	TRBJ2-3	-	TGTGCCAGCAGCCTCGTTGATACGCAGTATTTT	CASSLVDTQYF
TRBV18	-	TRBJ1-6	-	TGTGCCAGCTCAAAGGGACAACCCGACAATTCACCCCTCCACTTT	CASSKGQPDNSPLHF
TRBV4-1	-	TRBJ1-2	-	TGCGCCAGCAGCCAAGAGGGGTCCTGGACCGGCGGGGGCTACACCTTC	CASSQEGSWTGGGYTF
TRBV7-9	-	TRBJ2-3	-	TGTGCCAGCAGCTTAGGCGGGGGACAATCCACAGATACGCAGTATTTT	CASSLGGGQSTDTQYF
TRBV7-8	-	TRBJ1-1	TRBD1	TGTGCCAGCAGCTTAGTGACAGGGAATACTGAAGCTTTCTTT	CASSLVTGNTEAFF
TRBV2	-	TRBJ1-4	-	TGTGCCAGCAGTTTTAGGGGTCGAGGAGAAAAACTGTTTTTT	CASSFRGRGEKLFF
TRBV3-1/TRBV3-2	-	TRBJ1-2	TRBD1	TGTGCCAGCAGCCAAGGCCAGGGGGGTTCCTATGGCTACACCTTC	CASSQGQGGSYGYTF
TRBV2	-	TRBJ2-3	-	TGTGCCAGCTCTATCCCAGGGAATACGCAGTATTTT	CASSIPGNTQYF
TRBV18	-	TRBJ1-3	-	TGTGCCAGCCAAACCGGGACTAGGTCTGCCTACTCTGGAAACACCATATATTTT	CASQTGTRSAYSGNTIYF
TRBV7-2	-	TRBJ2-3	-	TGTGCCAGCAGCTTATTCGGGAGTGGAGATACGCAGTATTTT	CASSLFGSGDTQYF
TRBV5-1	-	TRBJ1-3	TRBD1	TGCGCCAGCAGCTTGGGGACGACAGGGAGAAGAAACACCATATATTTT	CASSLGTTGRRNTIYF
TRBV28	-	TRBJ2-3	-	TGTGCCAGCAGTTTGACAGTAACGCAGTATTTT	CASSLTVTQYF
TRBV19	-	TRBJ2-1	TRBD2	TGTGCCAGTCGCAGCGGGAGGCAGTACAATGAGCAGTTCTTC	CASRSGRQYNEQFF
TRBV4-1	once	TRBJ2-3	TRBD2	TGCGCCAGCAGCCAAGCGCTTGCCGGGACTATCGATACGCAGTATTTT	CASSQALAGTIDTQYF
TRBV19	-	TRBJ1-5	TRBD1	TGTGCCAGTAGTTCCGACAGGGATCAGCCCCAGCATTTT	CASSSDRDQPQHF
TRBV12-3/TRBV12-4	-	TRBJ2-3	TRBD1	TGTGCCAGCAGACGGACAGGGACAGATACGCAGTATTTT	CASRRTGTDTQYF
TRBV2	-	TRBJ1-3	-	TGTGCCAGCAGTGTCTGGCCGAACTCTGGAAACACCATATATTTT	CASSVWPNSGNTIYF
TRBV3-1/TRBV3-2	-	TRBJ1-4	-	TGTGCCAGCAGCCCGACTGGGGGGGTCCTTTTTTTT	CASSPTGGVLFF
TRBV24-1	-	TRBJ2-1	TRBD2	TGTGCCACCAGTGATTCGCGGGAGTCCTACAATGAGCAGTTCTTC	CATSDSRESYNEQFF
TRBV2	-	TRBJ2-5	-	TGTGCCAGCACCGAGAGGGAAAGCCAGACCCAGTACTTC	CASTERESQTQYF
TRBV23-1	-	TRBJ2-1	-	TGCGCCAGCAGCCCCAGTTGGGCTTACAATGAGCAGTTCTTC	CASSPSWAYNEQFF
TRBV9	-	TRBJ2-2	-	TGTGCCAGCAGCTTTAGGGGCACCGGGGAGCTGTTTTTT	CASSFRGTGELFF
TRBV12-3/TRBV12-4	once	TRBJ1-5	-	TGTGCCAGCAGTTTAGGCGGTGGCCAGCCCCAGCATTTT	CASSLGGGQPQHF
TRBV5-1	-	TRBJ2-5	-	TGCGCCAGCAGCCGCTCCGGGACTCTTCAAGAGACCCAGTACTTC	CASSRSGTLQETQYF
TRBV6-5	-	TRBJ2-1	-	TGTGCCAGCAGTTACTCCAAAAACAATGAGCAGTTCTTC	CASSYSKNNEQFF
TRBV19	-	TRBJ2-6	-	TGTGCCAGTAGTATTCAGGGTAGCTCTGGGGCCAACGTCCTGACTTTC	CASSIQGSSGANVLTF
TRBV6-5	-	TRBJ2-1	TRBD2	TGTGCCAGCAGTTCCAGGCGGGAGGGAGGAAATGAGCAGTTCTTC	CASSSRREGGNEQFF
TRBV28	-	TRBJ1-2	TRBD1	TGTGCCAGCAGTTCACCACAGGGGGCGAGGGGCTACACCTTC	CASSSPQGARGYTF
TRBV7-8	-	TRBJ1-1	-	TGTGCCAGCAGCCCAAGAAGTGGGCAGAACACTGAAGCTTTCTTT	CASSPRSGQNTEAFF
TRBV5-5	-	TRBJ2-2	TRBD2	TGTGCCAGCAGCTTGGTAGCGGGAGGGCCTTCCGGGGAGCTGTTTTTT	CASSLVAGGPSGELFF
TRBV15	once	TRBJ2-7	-	TGTGCCACCAGCACACGAAAGGGGCTCCCTTACGAGCAGTACTTC	CATSTRKGLPYEQYF
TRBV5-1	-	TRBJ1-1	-	TGCGCCAGCAGGGAACAGGGTTTTCCTTCCACTGAAGCTTTCTTT	CASREQGFPSTEAFF
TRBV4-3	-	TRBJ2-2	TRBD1	TGCGCCAGCAAGAGGGGACAGGGAGGCACCGGGGAGCTGTTTTTT	CASKRGQGGTGELFF
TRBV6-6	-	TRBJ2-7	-	TGTGCCAGCAGTAGGACAGCTTCCTACGAGCAGTACTTC	CASSRTASYEQYF
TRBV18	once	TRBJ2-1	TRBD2	TGTGCCACCACTACCCGGGGGGGCAAGTCCTACAATGAGCAGTTCTTC	CATTTRGGKSYNEQFF
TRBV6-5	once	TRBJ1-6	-	TGTGCCAGCAGTAATACGGGACACGGGAATTCACCCCTCCACTTT	CASSNTGHGNSPLHF
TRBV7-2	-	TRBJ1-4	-	TGTGCCAGCAGCTTAGGTTCGGGGGGAGGTAAACTGTTTTTT	CASSLGSGGGKLFF
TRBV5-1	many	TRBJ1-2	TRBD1	TGCGCCAGCAGCTTTTCCGGGACAGGGGTATACGGCTACACCTTC	CASSFSGTGVYGYTF
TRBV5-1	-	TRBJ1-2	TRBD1	TGCGCCAGCAGCTTGACGGGACAGACACCGGGGAGCTATGGCTACACCTTC	CASSLTGQTPGSYGYTF